This T cell receptor beta chain was identified in a study of Ad26.COV2.S vaccination and SARS-CoV-2 variants. Study-wide background: Trial arm assignment for the donor was COV1001 Ad26.COV2.S. By the intramuscular route, Ad26.COV2.S was given once, or twice 56 days apart. General study results and limits: Possible underestimation of total T cell responses by the TCR breadth and depth analyses was noted.

CDR3 length: 11 amino acids. From germline, CDR1 is GTSNPN and CDR2 SVGIG (reference sequence). V was pared by 7 bases and J by 8 bases, with 11 bases between. The protocol was immunoSEQ multiplex PCR, while the TCRdb copy is restricted to in-frame clones and leaves out a portion. The sample contains under 600,000 clones, roughly nine tenths of which appear only once. Indicated treatment: some 20 received Ad26.COV2.S at low or high dose, single or two shots; about 5 received placebo; per-sample allocation not given. Collection of samples fell on day 63 after the first vaccine or placebo injection. In Boston, the donor was an adult between 18-55 years of age. Details on this clone: The antigen remains undetermined.

V is TRBV30 and J is TRBJ1-4; D may be TRBD1 (6 bases). The TCR sequence derives from a person aged 18-60 years who received the Ad26.COV2.S COVID-19 vaccine or a placebo. Sequenced here: peripheral blood, sampled in a trial of Ad26.COV2.S vaccine versus placebo. In DNA form, the CDR3 reads TGTGCCTTGGGGGGGCAGGAAAAACTGTTTTTT. It codes for CALGGQEKLFF.